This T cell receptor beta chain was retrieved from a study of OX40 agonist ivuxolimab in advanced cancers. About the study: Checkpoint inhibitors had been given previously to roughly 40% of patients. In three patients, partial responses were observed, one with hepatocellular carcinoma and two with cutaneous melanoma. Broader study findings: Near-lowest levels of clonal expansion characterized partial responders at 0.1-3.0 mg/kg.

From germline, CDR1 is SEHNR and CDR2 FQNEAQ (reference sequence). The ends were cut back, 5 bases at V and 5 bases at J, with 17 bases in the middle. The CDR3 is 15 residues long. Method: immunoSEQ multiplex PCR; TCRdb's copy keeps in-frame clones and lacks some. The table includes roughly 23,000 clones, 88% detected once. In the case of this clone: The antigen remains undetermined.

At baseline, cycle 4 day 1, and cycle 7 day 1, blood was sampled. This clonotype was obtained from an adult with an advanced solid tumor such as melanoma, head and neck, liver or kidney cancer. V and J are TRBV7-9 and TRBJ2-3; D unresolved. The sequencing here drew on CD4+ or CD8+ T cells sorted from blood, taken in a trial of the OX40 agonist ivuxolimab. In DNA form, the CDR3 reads TGTGCCAGCAGCGGAAGGGCCCACTCGGTAGATACGCAGTATTTT. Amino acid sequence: CASSGRAHSVDTQYF.